Below, one TCR beta chain is given with its context. Its cognate antigen is unknown. The sample belongs to a study of tumor-infiltrating lymphocytes in localized non-small cell lung cancer. Study in general: Patients included smokers and never-smokers with various histologies, some sampled after neoadjuvant chemotherapy.

General study points: Each assay used a separate piece of the same tissue. Immunotypes IM1 and IM2 had similar TCR-derived T-cell fractions. Higher tumor T cell infiltration than in uninvolved lung was supported by TCRbeta sequencing.

Here immunoSEQ multiplex PCR was the method, and the copy in TCRdb shows in-frame clones only, minus some. The data contain about 10,000 clones, about 76% of them singletons. CDR1 is SSHAT and CDR2 is FNYEAQ in the germline V gene (reference sequence). Trimming shortened V by 1 base and J by 2 bases, and 5 bases separated the two germline ends. The CDR3 is 14 amino acids. This chain links TRBV7-7 with TRBJ2-2, with D unclear. This clonotype was obtained from a human donor with non-small cell lung cancer. The sample was uninvolved lung tissue not adjacent to the tumor. CDR3 in DNA: TGTGCCAGCAGCTTAGACCCAAACACCGGGGAGCTGTTTTTT. Amino acids: CASSLDPNTGELFF.